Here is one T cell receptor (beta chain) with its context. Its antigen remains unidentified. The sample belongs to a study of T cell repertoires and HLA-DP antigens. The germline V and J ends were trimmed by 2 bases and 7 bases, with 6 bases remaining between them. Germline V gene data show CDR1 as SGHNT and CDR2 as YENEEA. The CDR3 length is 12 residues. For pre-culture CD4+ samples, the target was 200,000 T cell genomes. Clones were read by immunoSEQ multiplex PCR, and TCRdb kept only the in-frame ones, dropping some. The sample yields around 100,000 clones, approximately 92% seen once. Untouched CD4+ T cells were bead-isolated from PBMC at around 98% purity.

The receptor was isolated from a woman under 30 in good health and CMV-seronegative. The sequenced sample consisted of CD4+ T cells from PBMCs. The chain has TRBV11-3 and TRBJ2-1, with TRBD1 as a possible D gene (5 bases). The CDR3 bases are TGTGCCAGCAGCTTACCAGGGAATGAGCAGTTCTTC. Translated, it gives CASSLPGNEQFF.